Listed here are 3 T cell receptor beta chains from one sample, sequenced in a study of blood T cell repertoires in COVID-19. The table came from immunoSEQ multiplex PCR; TCRdb's copy has only in-frame clones and leaves some out. The sample has about 100,000 clones; 70% to 90% are singletons. Sequencing input: peripheral blood. These TCRs come from a man between 50 and 59 years old with active COVID-19.

This clone was seen a single time. The V call is TRBV7-3, the J call TRBJ1-2, with 11 nucleotides matching TRBD1. With V trimmed by 5 bases and J by 7 bases, 9 bases remained unmatched. CDR3 length equals 15 residues. Looked up from germline, CDR1 is SGHTA and CDR2 is FQGTGA. The CDR3 here is CASSLGQGAIGGYTF. DNA for the CDR3: TGTGCCAGCAGCCTCGGACAGGGGGCAATCGGTGGCTACACCTTC.

This chain connects TRBV4-3 to TRBJ1-4; no firm D call. Germline CDR1 LGHNA, CDR2 YSLEER. The CDR3 loop spans 16 amino acids. Trimming took off 4 bases at V and 2 bases at J, with 14 bases between the two ends. The CDR3 DNA sequence: TGCGCCAGCAGCCGCGGGGAGAAGTACACTAATGAAAAACTGTTTTTT. Protein product: CASSRGEKYTNEKLFF.

This sequence joins TRBV6-6 and TRBJ1-4, with D unclear. CDR1 and CDR2 (germline): MNHNY, SVGAGI (reference sequence). Deletions cut 6 bases from V and 3 bases from J, with 11 bases between. The CDR3 extends over 14 amino acids. The CDR3 spells CASSQDTPNEKLFF. CDR3 in DNA: TGTGCCAGCAGCCAAGACACTCCTAATGAAAAACTGTTTTTT.